The 27 T cell receptor beta chains reported below all come from one sample, sequenced in a study of blood T cell repertoires in COVID-19. Profiled with immunoSEQ multiplex PCR; TCRdb holds only in-frame clones, not every one. The sample holds roughly 280,000 clones, 84% seen once. Material: peripheral blood. The receptors were sampled from a man in his fifties or sixties with acute or convalescent COVID-19.

The chain joins TRBV5-1 to TRBJ2-1; 10 positions match TRBD1. Germline trimming cut 3 bases from V and 7 bases from J; bases unmatched to any gene: 10. Germline V gene data show CDR1 as SGHRS and CDR2 as YFSETQ. The CDR3 spans 16 residues. As DNA, the CDR3 is TGCGCCAGCAGCTCGGGCCAGACAGGGGGCATGAATGAGCAGTTCTTC. The encoded protein is CASSSGQTGGMNEQFF.

The gene calls are TRBV18 and TRBJ1-2; 9 bases are a match to TRBD1. The junction had 9 bases not matched to a gene; V was cut back by 3 bases and J by 4 bases. Germline CDR1 is KGHSH and CDR2 is LQKENI. The CDR3 is 16 amino acids. DNA of the CDR3: TGTGCCAGCTCACCCCCAAGGGACAGGGTAATCTATGGCTACACCTTC. Its protein product is CASSPPRDRVIYGYTF.

There are many counts of this clone. J is TRBJ1-3 and V is TRBV6-1; perhaps TRBD1 as D (5 bases). The V and J ends lost 1 base and 9 bases respectively, with 13 bases between them. CDR1 MNHNS and CDR2 SASEGT come from the germline V gene. This CDR3 has 14 amino acids. Here the CDR3 DNA reads TGTGCCAGCAGTGAAGGGCAGGAGGGGAGCACCATATATTTT. This translates into CASSEGQEGSTIYF.

This clone was counted only a few times. The gene calls are TRBV30 and TRBJ1-6; D ambiguous. Trimming removed 6 bases at V and 0 bases at J, with 6 bases between. The CDR3 is 13 residues long. The germline V gene has CDR1 GTSNPN and CDR2 SVGIG (reference sequence). The CDR3 here is CACSGSYNSPLHF. DNA for the CDR3: TGTGCCTGTTCGGGCTCCTATAATTCACCCCTCCACTTT.

The V call is TRBV5-1, the J call TRBJ1-5; no firm D call. Germline V gives CDR1 SGHRS, CDR2 YFSETQ. The CDR3 sequence is 13 residues long. V shed 0 bases and J shed 3 bases, with 4 bases lying between them. In DNA, the CDR3 is TGCGCCAGCAGCTTGGAAGCCAATCAGCCCCAGCATTTT. Protein sequence: CASSLEANQPQHF.

The V and J genes are TRBV7-2 and TRBJ2-1, with D possibly matching TRBD2 (6 bases). This CDR3 is built from 14 residues. Trimming left V 1 base short and J 7 bases short, with 11 bases between. The germline gives CDR1 SGHTA, CDR2 FQGNSA. The CDR3 region is CASSLVGGLNEQFF. As DNA, the CDR3 is TGTGCCAGCAGCTTAGTGGGGGGATTGAATGAGCAGTTCTTC.

The V gene is TRBV10-3, the J gene TRBJ2-7, with TRBD1 as a possible D gene (6 bases). V lost 6 bases and J 5 bases, leaving 26 bases between the germline ends. The germline V gene has CDR1 ENHRY and CDR2 SYGVKD. The CDR3 loop spans 17 amino acids. The CDR3 protein is CAIRLSGPHSTGHEQYF. DNA of the CDR3: TGTGCCATCAGGTTAAGCGGACCCCATTCGACAGGCCACGAGCAGTACTTC.

This clone has a single count. The CDR3 sequence: CASNRDPNYGYTF. The DNA for the CDR3 is TGCGCCAGCAATAGAGATCCCAACTATGGCTACACCTTC. The chain combines TRBV4-1 with TRBJ1-2, with no clear D. The V end lost 7 bases, the J end lost 2 bases, and 11 bases lay between the germline ends. The length of the CDR3 is 13 residues. Germline V CDR1 and CDR2: MGHRA, YSYEKL.

The rearrangement uses TRBV7-9 and TRBJ2-2; 12 bases map to TRBD2. This CDR3 has 18 amino acids. CDR1 and CDR2 (germline): SEHNR, FQNEAQ (reference sequence). V was pared by 1 base and J by 5 bases, with 8 bases of the junction left unmatched. The CDR3 DNA follows: TGTGCCAGCAGCTTAGTAGTGACTAGCGGGAGTAGGACCGGGGAGCTGTTTTTT. Translation: CASSLVVTSGSRTGELFF.

The rearrangement joins TRBV4-1 to TRBJ2-7; 8 bases agree with TRBD2. The J segment lost 4 bases and the V segment lost 5 bases, leaving 19 bases of the junction unmatched. There are 18 residues in the CDR3. Germline CDR1 reads MGHRA; CDR2 reads YSYEKL. This CDR3 reads CASSNAGTSGKSTYEQYF. The CDR3 nucleotides read TGCGCCAGCAGCAATGCCGGGACTAGTGGCAAGAGTACATACGAGCAGTACTTC.

V is TRBV7-9 and J is TRBJ2-5; D call uncertain. Germline CDR1 reads SEHNR; CDR2 reads FQNEAQ (reference sequence). The CDR3 runs 11 residues. Trimming left V 5 bases short and J 4 bases short, with 5 bases between. CDR3 protein: CASSAGETQYF. In DNA, the CDR3 is TGTGCCAGCAGCGCCGGAGAGACCCAGTACTTC.

The rearrangement joins TRBV11-3 to TRBJ1-1, with TRBD1 as a possible D gene (5 bases). The V end lost 1 base, the J end lost 2 bases, and 8 bases lay between the germline ends. The CDR3 length is 14 residues. In germline, CDR1 is SGHNT, CDR2 YENEEA. CDR3 in DNA: TGTGCCAGCAGCTTAGGACAGAGCAACACTGAAGCTTTCTTT. It specifies CASSLGQSNTEAFF.

Worth noting for this clone: Sequence at one end of the junction differs from germline and may be a read error. The CDR3 loop reads CASSLGVSSTDTQYF. The CDR3 DNA sequence: TGTGCTAGCAGCTTGGGCGTTTCTAGCACAGATACGCAGTATTTT. V and J are TRBV7-7 and TRBJ2-3; D not certain. The germline gives CDR1 SSHAT, CDR2 FNYEAQ (reference sequence). CDR3 length: 15 amino acids.

There are a few counts of this clone. The V gene is TRBV29-1, the J gene TRBJ2-7; 9 bases are a match to TRBD2. The CDR3 has 14 residues. Germline-derived CDR1 and CDR2 are SQVTM and ANQGSEA. V dropped 4 bases and J dropped 2; count of bases not matched to a gene: 6. CDR3 coding DNA: TGCAGCGTTGCTGCGGGAGGGTGGCCCTACGAGCAGTACTTC. Residues: CSVAAGGWPYEQYF.

The genes are TRBV10-3 and TRBJ2-3, with D possibly TRBD2 on 5 matching bases. CDR1 is ENHRY and CDR2 is SYGVKD in the germline V gene. The V gene lost 3 bases and the J gene lost 4 bases, with 14 bases spanning the gap. The CDR3 sequence is 15 residues long. CDR3 residues: CAISDPLARADTQYF. The CDR3 DNA is TGTGCCATCAGTGACCCGCTAGCTAGGGCAGATACGCAGTATTTT.

The chain is built from TRBV15 and TRBJ1-2; TRBD1 aligns across 8 bases. The CDR3 sequence is 15 residues long. J gave up 7 bases and V 4 bases, and 11 bases lay outside the gene matches. CDR1 and CDR2 (germline): LNHNV, YYDKDF (reference sequence). CDR3 residues: CATSINLGQGVGYTF. In DNA, the CDR3 is TGTGCCACCAGCATCAACCTCGGACAGGGAGTTGGCTACACCTTC.

The V call is TRBV9, the J call TRBJ1-2, with 7 bases lining up with TRBD1. After removal of 0 bases from V and 2 bases from J, the junction contained 4 bases not matched to a gene. Germline CDR1 SGDLS, CDR2 YYNGEE. The CDR3 has 15 amino acids. In DNA form, the CDR3 reads TGTGCCAGCAGCGTAGGTGCAGGGGGAAACTATGGCTACACCTTC. Residues: CASSVGAGGNYGYTF.

This clone came up a few times. J is TRBJ2-7 and V is TRBV7-9; tentative D call: TRBD2 (6 bases). Germline assignment: CDR1 SEHNR and CDR2 FQNEAQ (reference sequence). The CDR3 runs to 13 residues. V lost 10 bases, J lost 5 bases, and 18 bases lay in between. The CDR3 protein is CATGGKHAHEQYF. DNA for the CDR3: TGTGCCACTGGGGGGAAACATGCCCACGAGCAGTACTTC.

The V call is TRBV6-5, the J call TRBJ2-3; D is ambiguous. CDR3 length: 15 residues. CDR1 is MNHEY and CDR2 is SVGAGI in the germline V gene. V shed 6 bases and J shed 1 base, with 14 bases lying between them. CDR3: CASRSHSGGTDTQYF. CDR3 in DNA: TGTGCCAGCAGGAGTCACTCTGGTGGCACAGATACGCAGTATTTT.

The V call is TRBV11-2, the J call TRBJ1-2, with unresolved D. Deletions cut 5 bases from V and 7 bases from J, with 11 bases between. The CDR3 consists of 12 residues. Per the germline V gene, CDR1 is SGHAT and CDR2 is FQNNGV. CDR3 amino acids: CASSVNEFGYTF. CDR3 nucleotides: TGTGCCAGCAGCGTCAATGAGTTTGGCTACACCTTC. Full variable domain (rest looked up from reference TRBV11-2 and TRBJ1-2): EAGVAQSPRYKIIEKRQSVAFWCNPISGHATLYWYQQILGQGPKLLIQFQNNGVVDDSQLPKDRFSAERLKGVDSTLKIQPAKLEDSAVYLCASSVNEFGYTFGSGTRLTVV.

The rearrangement links TRBV27 to TRBJ2-2; 7 bases match TRBD2. This CDR3 has 15 amino acids. Unmatched junction bases numbered 7, after V lost 5 bases and J lost 4 bases. Germline V gene sequence: CDR1 MNHEY, CDR2 SMNVEV (reference sequence). The CDR3 protein is CASSASGGLTGELFF. Written as DNA, the CDR3 is TGTGCCAGCAGTGCTAGCGGAGGACTCACCGGGGAGCTGTTTTTT.

The chain employs TRBV7-9 and TRBJ1-2, with TRBD1 matching 8 bases. J was trimmed by 2 bases and V by 1 base; bases with no gene match: 6. Germline V gene data show CDR1 as SEHNR and CDR2 as FQNEAQ (reference sequence). CDR3 length: 16 residues. CDR3 sequence (DNA): TGTGCCAGCAGCTTAGGGTCTGGACAGGGCAACTATGGCTACACCTTC. Translated, it gives CASSLGSGQGNYGYTF.

The chain uses TRBV6-2 or TRBV6-3 and TRBJ2-7, with a tentative D call TRBD1 (6 bases). CDR3 length equals 14 residues. Germline V gives CDR1 MNHEY, CDR2 SVGEGT. Trimming left V 5 bases short and J 2 bases short, with 13 bases between. CDR3 DNA sequence: TGTGCCAGCAGTCCCCGGGACAACACCTACGAGCAGTACTTC. Amino acid sequence: CASSPRDNTYEQYF.

The chain is built from TRBV5-4 and TRBJ2-5; D remains ambiguous. CDR1 is SGHNT and CDR2 is YYREEE in the germline V gene (reference sequence). V was trimmed by 0 bases and J by 2 bases, leaving 5 bases between them. The CDR3 has 13 amino acids. In DNA form, the CDR3 reads TGTGCCAGCAGCTTGGGACAACAAGAGACCCAGTACTTC. Protein product: CASSLGQQETQYF.

This chain joins TRBV13 and TRBJ2-7, with TRBD2 identical over 9 bases. Germline CDR1 reads PRHDT; CDR2 reads FYEKMQ (reference sequence). There are 15 residues in the CDR3. V trimming: 5 bases; J trimming: 3 bases; junction bases outside the gene matches: 8. CDR3 DNA: TGTGCCAGCAGCACCCGCCTAGCGGGAAACTACGAGCAGTACTTC. Protein: CASSTRLAGNYEQYF.

The genes are TRBV7-3 and TRBJ1-3, with D possibly being TRBD1 (6 bases). The CDR3 loop spans 15 amino acids. Per the germline V gene, CDR1 is SGHTA and CDR2 is FQGTGA. V was cut by 4 bases and J by 0 bases, with 10 bases left in between. The CDR3 DNA follows: TGTGCCAGCAGCTCAGGGGCAGTCTCTGGAAACACCATATATTTT. Protein: CASSSGAVSGNTIYF.

V and J are TRBV5-6 and TRBJ2-7, with 8 bases aligning to TRBD1. The CDR3 spans 13 residues. Germline CDR1 SGHDT, CDR2 YYEEEE. V lost 5 bases and J lost 4; bases outside the gene matches: 5. CDR3 region: CASSSGQVYEQYF. Written as DNA, the CDR3 is TGTGCCAGCAGTTCGGGACAGGTTTACGAGCAGTACTTC.